The 6 T cell receptor beta chains reported below all come from one sample, sequenced in a study of T cell repertoires and HLA-DP antigens. No antigen is known for these receptors. TCRdb keeps only in-frame clones here, not all; method: immunoSEQ multiplex PCR. The sample includes roughly 110,000 clones, over 90% of them seen just once. Sequenced: CD4+ T cells from PBMCs. The receptors here all came from a woman under 30 in good health and CMV-seronegative.

This chain connects TRBV29-1 to TRBJ1-5; TRBD1 aligns across 8 bases. The CDR3 is made up of 12 amino acids. V was pared by 6 bases and J by 7 bases, with 5 bases of the junction left unmatched. Looked up from germline, CDR1 is SQVTM and CDR2 is ANQGSEA. This CDR3 is CSVRQGNQPQHF. CDR3 coding DNA: TGCAGCGTCCGACAGGGGAACCAGCCCCAGCATTTT.

Only one count was recorded for this clone. V and J are TRBV7-9 and TRBJ1-2; D is ambiguous. CDR1 is SEHNR and CDR2 is FQNEAQ in the germline V gene (reference sequence). This CDR3 has 13 amino acids. Trimming pared 5 bases from V and 12 bases from J, leaving 19 bases between. CDR3 sequence reads: CASSTVEGPWNTF. The CDR3 DNA follows: TGTGCCAGCAGCACAGTCGAGGGCCCGTGGAACACCTTC.

V is TRBV28 and J is TRBJ1-2; D is ambiguous. Trimming shortened V by 8 bases and J by 4 bases, and 17 bases separated the two germline ends. Looked up from germline, CDR1 is MDHEN and CDR2 is SYDVKM. The CDR3 runs 14 residues. The chain's CDR3 is CASLAIRTFYGYTF. CDR3 nucleotides: TGTGCCAGCTTGGCGATCCGGACCTTCTATGGCTACACCTTC.

The rearrangement links TRBV30 to TRBJ2-1, with 7 positions matching TRBD2. Germline values: CDR1 GTSNPN, CDR2 SVGIG (reference sequence). The CDR3 consists of 11 residues. CDR3 nucleotide sequence: TGTGTGCTAGCGGAGTACAATGAGCAGTTCTTC. Its translation: CVLAEYNEQFF.

This chain links TRBV28 with TRBJ2-1, with unresolved D. CDR1 MDHEN and CDR2 SYDVKM come from the germline V gene. This CDR3 region has 12 residues. V dropped 5 bases and J dropped 4 bases, with 6 bases sitting between them. DNA of the CDR3: TGTGCCAGCAGTGGGATGTACAATGAGCAGTTCTTC. Translating it yields CASSGMYNEQFF. The whole variable domain, filled in from reference TRBV28 and TRBJ2-1, reads DVKVTQSSRYLVKRTGEKVFLECVQDMDHENMFWYRQDPGLGLRLIYFSYDVKMKEKGDIPEGYSVSREKKERFSLILESASTNQTSMYLCASSGMYNEQFFGPGTRLTVL.

The chain links TRBV6-6 to TRBJ1-2, with a weak D call TRBD1 (5 bases). The CDR3 is 13 residues long. Germline V lookup: CDR1 MNHNY, CDR2 SVGAGI (reference sequence). Trimming removed 6 bases from V and 6 bases from J, with 14 bases in between. The CDR3: CASSRGETDGYTF. CDR3 nucleotide sequence: TGTGCCAGCAGCCGAGGGGAAACGGATGGCTACACCTTC.